These 27 T cell receptor beta chains came from one sample sequenced in a study of CD8+CD57+ T cells in acquired aplastic anemia. According to the study, genomic DNA was the template for TCR beta VDJ and CDR3 profiling. Each CDR3 protein gets one entry after TCRdb re-called the reads with MiXCR. Of 50,000 to 70,000 distinct CDR3 sequences in the sample, about 54% were seen once. The specimen sequenced was sorted CD4+, CD8+, or CD8+CD57+ T cells (not recorded which) from PBMCs. Receptors originate from a human donor in good health, serving as a control.

The rearrangement uses TRBV19 and TRBJ1-5; D is undetermined. This CDR3 spans 12 amino acids. CDR1 is LNHDA, CDR2 SQIVND, per germline (reference sequence). V was trimmed by 11 bases and J by 0 bases, leaving 8 bases between them. The CDR3 sequence is CACGYSNQPQHF. The CDR3 coding sequence is TGTGCCTGTGGCTATAGCAATCAGCCCCAGCATTTT.

This clonotype was counted at least ten times. This chain links TRBV7-8 with TRBJ1-2; TRBD1 might be the D (5 bases). The V gene's germline CDR1 is SGHVS and CDR2 FQNEAQ. The CDR3 has 13 residues. Trimming took 1 base from V and 4 from J, leaving 7 bases between them. The CDR3 loop reads CASSLGQTYGYTF. In DNA form, the CDR3 reads TGTGCCAGCAGCTTAGGACAGACCTATGGCTACACCTTC.

This clonotype came up many times. V is TRBV9 and J is TRBJ2-3, with 9 positions matching TRBD2. The CDR3 totals 15 residues. Germline V CDR1 and CDR2: SGDLS, YYNGEE. J lost 1 base, V lost 4 bases, and 4 bases had no gene match. This CDR3 is CASSIPSGGTDTQYF. The CDR3 coding sequence is TGTGCCAGCAGCATCCCTAGCGGGGGCACAGATACGCAGTATTTT.

The chain combines TRBV14 with TRBJ1-1; no clear D. This CDR3 region has 14 residues. Trimming took 5 bases from V and 0 from J, leaving 10 bases between them. CDR1 SGHDN and CDR2 FVKESK come from the germline V gene. The CDR3 region is CASSCRIMNTEAFF. CDR3 nucleotides: TGTGCCAGCAGCTGCCGAATCATGAACACTGAAGCTTTCTTT.

This chain joins TRBV20-1 and TRBJ2-7; no reliable D call. Germline CDR1 is DFQATT and CDR2 is SNEGSKA (reference sequence). The CDR3 is 13 amino acids. V lost 2 bases and J lost 2, with 10 bases in between. The DNA of the CDR3 is TGCAGTGCTAGAAAAACCTTAGCCTACGAGCAGTACTTC. Encoded protein: CSARKTLAYEQYF.

With respect to this clonotype: A much more abundant neighbour one base away suggests this may be a read error. The CDR3 spells CAGSLAGKANTGELFF. The CDR3 DNA sequence: TGTGCCGGCAGCTTGGCGGGGAAGGCGAACACCGGGGAGCTGTTTTTT. This chain connects TRBV5-4 to TRBJ2-2; possibly TRBD2 for D (6 bases). The germline V gene has CDR1 SGHNT and CDR2 YYREEE (reference sequence). This CDR3 region has 16 residues.

For this clonotype: A read error is likely, as this CDR3 ends without the conserved phenylalanine or tryptophan. The limits of the CDR3 on the DNA are not certain, so only TCRdb's listed CDR3 is given. V is TRBV6-2 or TRBV6-3 and J is TRBJ2-5. The length of the CDR3 is 12 amino acids, counting both ends. CDR1 and CDR2 (germline): MNHEY, SVGEGT. The CDR3 loop reads CASSYRPNPMYY.

The chain has TRBV29-1 and TRBJ2-5; the D gene is possibly TRBD1 (6 bases). The length of the CDR3 is 17 residues. Trimming took 5 bases from V and 2 from J, leaving 24 bases between them. Looked up from germline, CDR1 is SQVTM and CDR2 is ANQGSEA. The CDR3 is CSVTTGSSPRVQETQYF. The CDR3 DNA is TGCAGCGTTACGACAGGAAGTTCCCCGAGAGTACAAGAGACCCAGTACTTC.

The V and J genes are TRBV7-2 and TRBJ1-2; maybe TRBD1 (6 bases). The CDR3 totals 14 residues. The V gene's germline CDR1 is SGHTA and CDR2 FQGNSA. Trimming removed 5 bases from V and 2 bases from J, with 12 bases in between. Here the CDR3 reads CASSQGTSNYGYTF. The CDR3 DNA reads TGTGCCAGCAGCCAGGGGACATCGAACTATGGCTACACCTTC.

As regards this clonotype: Lacking the conserved final phenylalanine or tryptophan, this CDR3 likely reflects a read error. The rearrangement links TRBV5-1 to TRBJ1-6; D is uncertain. V dropped 0 bases and J dropped 6 bases, with 10 bases sitting between them. This CDR3 contains 15 residues. Per the germline V gene, CDR1 is SGHRS and CDR2 is YFSETQ. CDR3 sequence (DNA): TGCGCCAGCAGCTTGGTCGGGGATAGTAATTCACCCCTCCACCTT. Translating gives CASSLVGDSNSPLHL.

V and J are TRBV10-3 and TRBJ1-5, with D perhaps matching TRBD1 (6 bases). The germline V and J ends were trimmed by 6 bases and 0 bases, with 15 bases remaining between them. The CDR3 is 16 amino acids. Germline loops: CDR1 ENHRY, CDR2 SYGVKD. CDR3 DNA: TGTGCCATCAGCCAGACAGGTATGCATAGCAATCAGCCCCAGCATTTT. Translating it yields CAISQTGMHSNQPQHF.

The chain employs TRBV10-3 and TRBJ2-3; 10 nucleotides align to TRBD1. Trimming at V came to 0 bases and at J to 1 base, leaving 1 base not matched to a gene. This CDR3 has 16 amino acids. Germline-derived CDR1 and CDR2 are ENHRY and SYGVKD. The CDR3 reads CAISESTGGRTDTQYF. CDR3 sequence (DNA): TGTGCCATCAGTGAGTCGACAGGGGGCCGCACAGATACGCAGTATTTT.

This clonotype showed up many times. V and J are TRBV7-1 and TRBJ1-6, with D possibly being TRBD1 (6 bases). TRBV7-1 is noted as an ORF with a role that remains uncertain. This CDR3 comprises 20 residues. V was shortened by 2 bases and J by 0 bases, with 20 bases between the two germline ends. The CDR3 coding sequence is TGTGCCAGCAGCTCACCCGGCACAGGGTCATATGGCTCCTATAATTCACCCCTCCACTTT. Amino acids: CASSSPGTGSYGSYNSPLHF.

This clonotype was detected many times. The chain carries TRBV5-1 and TRBJ2-3; 8 nucleotides agree with TRBD2. The CDR3 runs to 16 residues. The V gene end was trimmed by 1 base and the J gene end by 0 bases; junction bases not matched to a gene: 4. Germline V CDR1 and CDR2: SGHRS, YFSETQ. Here the CDR3 reads CASSLTTSGSTDTQYF. The CDR3 DNA follows: TGCGCCAGCAGCTTGACTACTAGCGGTAGCACAGATACGCAGTATTTT.

The table lists this clonotype with a count of one. The rearrangement joins TRBV9 to TRBJ2-7; 7 positions agree with TRBD1. With 4 bases clipped from V and 6 bases from J, the junction kept 4 bases outside the gene matches. The CDR3 spans 12 residues. The germline V gene encodes CDR1 SGDLS and CDR2 YYNGEE. CDR3 DNA sequence: TGTGCCAGCAGCCCGACAGGGACCGAGCAGTACTTC. It encodes CASSPTGTEQYF.

V usage is TRBV10-3 and J usage is TRBJ1-2; D remains unclear. Germline assignment: CDR1 ENHRY and CDR2 SYGVKD. Between the trimmed V and J ends, which lost 4 bases and 0 bases, there was a span of 12 bases. The CDR3 loop spans 15 amino acids. The CDR3 region is CAISGYGGANYGYTF. The CDR3 coding sequence is TGTGCCATCAGTGGGTATGGCGGGGCTAACTATGGCTACACCTTC.

The table lists this clonotype with many counts. The rearrangement uses TRBV2 and TRBJ2-6, with D perhaps matching TRBD1 (5 bases). Germline V gives CDR1 SNHLY, CDR2 FYNNEI. The CDR3 runs to 18 residues. V lost 4 bases, J lost 1 base, and 17 bases lay in between. This chain's CDR3 is CASSVGQGPVSGANVLTF. CDR3 sequence (DNA): TGTGCCAGCAGTGTAGGTCAGGGCCCGGTTTCTGGGGCCAACGTCCTGACTTTC.

The chain combines TRBV25-1 with TRBJ1-2, with no clear D. Germline lookup yields CDR1 MGHDK and CDR2 SYGVNS. The CDR3 totals 13 residues. Trimming cost V 4 bases and J 6 bases, with 12 bases left between them. DNA for the CDR3: TGTGCCAGCAGTGTGACTTCTGGTCATGGCTACACCTTC. The encoded protein is CASSVTSGHGYTF.

This chain joins TRBV7-2 and TRBJ1-6; D unresolved. This CDR3 contains 12 residues. Trimming stripped 5 bases from V and 10 bases from J, with 9 bases between. CDR1 is SGHTA, CDR2 FQGNSA, per germline. This CDR3 is CASSGLRSPLHF. The CDR3 nucleotides read TGTGCCAGCAGCGGCCTCAGATCACCCCTCCACTTT.

The chain links TRBV5-6 to TRBJ1-5, with 11 bases lining up with TRBD1. Trimming cost V 4 bases and J 2 bases; bases outside gene matches: 8. The germline V gene encodes CDR1 SGHDT and CDR2 YYEEEE. The CDR3 runs to 17 residues. Written as DNA, the CDR3 is TGTGCCAGCAGCCGGACAGGGGGCTCGGTCGGCAATCAGCCCCAGCATTTT. Amino acid sequence: CASSRTGGSVGNQPQHF.

This clonotype was recorded a few times. The CDR3 end shows no conserved phenylalanine or tryptophan, and so a read error is likely. No DNA is shown, since the ends of the CDR3 on it are uncertain; the CDR3 is the one TCRdb lists. The gene calls are TRBV2 and TRBJ2-1. CDR1 SNHLY and CDR2 FYNNEI come from the germline V gene. The CDR3 is 8 amino acids long, termini counted. CDR3: CASSQAFS.

This chain connects TRBV10-3 to TRBJ2-7; 10 nucleotides align to TRBD2. The CDR3 runs 14 residues. V lost 6 bases and J lost 4; bases outside the gene matches: 6. Germline V gene sequence: CDR1 ENHRY, CDR2 SYGVKD. The CDR3 DNA reads TGTGCCATCAGGAGGGGACTAGCGTTTTACGAGCAGTACTTC. It specifies CAIRRGLAFYEQYF.

The chain is built from TRBV29-1 and TRBJ1-2, with a possible D match to TRBD1 (5 bases). The CDR3 totals 11 residues. Germline V gene data show CDR1 as SQVTM and CDR2 as ANQGSEA. V lost 6 bases, J lost 4 bases, and 9 bases lay in between. This CDR3 reads CSVWGSYGYTF. CDR3 coding DNA: TGCAGCGTCTGGGGGTCCTATGGCTACACCTTC. The full variable domain, completed using reference TRBV29-1 and TRBJ1-2, is SAVISQKPSRDICQRGTSLTIQCQVDSQVTMMFWYRQQPGQSLTLIATANQGSEATYESGFVIDKFPISRPNLTFSTLTVSNMSPEDSSIYLCSVWGSYGYTFGSGTRLTVV.

CDR3 region: CATSFRTVGYTF. CDR3 DNA sequence: TGTGCCACCAGCTTCCGGACAGTTGGCTACACCTTC. The V and J genes are TRBV15 and TRBJ1-2, with D perhaps TRBD1 (6 bases). The ends were cut back, 5 bases at V and 7 bases at J, with 11 bases in the middle. Germline assignment: CDR1 LNHNV and CDR2 YYDKDF (reference sequence). The length of the CDR3 is 12 residues.

The gene calls are TRBV10-3 and TRBJ1-5, with TRBD1 matching over 8 bases. CDR1 is ENHRY and CDR2 is SYGVKD in the germline V gene. Trimming took 6 bases from V and 3 from J; bases not matched to a gene: 10. The CDR3 extends over 16 amino acids. The CDR3 DNA reads TGTGCCATCAGCGTGGGGACAGGCGCCAACAATCAGCCCCAGCATTTT. It codes for CAISVGTGANNQPQHF.

The J gene is TRBJ2-1, the V gene TRBV2, with a tentative D call TRBD2 (6 bases). There are 14 residues in the CDR3. Germline V gene data show CDR1 as SNHLY and CDR2 as FYNNEI. The V gene lost 7 bases and the J gene lost 4 bases, with 14 bases spanning the gap. The CDR3 loop is CASMELASYNEQFF. In DNA form, the CDR3 reads TGTGCCAGCATGGAACTAGCTTCTTACAATGAGCAGTTCTTC.

V gene TRBV7-3 combines with J gene TRBJ2-7; 13 bases are a match to TRBD2. The V gene's germline CDR1 is SGHTA and CDR2 FQGTGA. J lost 1 base, V lost 5 bases, and 2 bases had no gene match. The CDR3 covers 15 residues. CDR3 sequence (DNA): TGTGCCAGCAGCCGGACTAGCGGGAGATCCTACGAGCAGTACTTC. As protein: CASSRTSGRSYEQYF.